This entry lists 15 T cell receptor beta chains sequenced from one sample in a study of T-cell memory formation after mild COVID-19. TCRdb processed the 5' RACE reads anew with MiXCR; each CDR3 protein has one entry. The sample carries about 350,000 distinct CDR3 sequences, approximately 13% recorded once. Source material: PBMCs or a T cell subset sorted from them (not recorded which). The receptor source for this set is a man younger than 35 who had mild COVID-19 (a few samples of this study predate the infection). Cell type and time point are not known.

This clonotype was counted many times. J is TRBJ2-1 and V is TRBV9, with 7 positions matching TRBD1. This CDR3 region has 14 residues. Germline lookup yields CDR1 SGDLS and CDR2 YYNGEE. The trim removed 4 bases at V and 3 bases at J, leaving 4 bases unmatched. The CDR3 bases are TGTGCCAGCAGCCCCTGGGACAGCTACAATGAGCAGTTCTTC. It is translated as CASSPWDSYNEQFF.

This clonotype was picked up many times. The rearrangement uses TRBV12-3 or TRBV12-4 and TRBJ2-5, with D unclear. Trimming pared 2 bases from V and 0 bases from J, leaving 7 bases between. CDR3 size: 14 residues. The CDR3 coding sequence is TGTGCCAGCAGTTTATGGGCAGACCAAGAGACCCAGTACTTC. Its translation is CASSLWADQETQYF.

This rearrangement joins TRBV4-2 to TRBJ2-1; D remains ambiguous. This CDR3 has 14 amino acids. The ends were cut back, 0 bases at V and 9 bases at J, with 12 bases in the middle. The germline V gene has CDR1 LGHNA and CDR2 YNFKEQ. In DNA, the CDR3 is TGTGCCAGCAGCCAAGATGGTTATGCCTTTGAGCAGTTCTTC. Its protein product is CASSQDGYAFEQFF.

CDR3 loop: CATSKNALYEQYV. The CDR3 bases are TGTGCCACCAGCAAAAATGCCCTTTACGAGCAGTACGTC. The rearrangement links TRBV15 to TRBJ2-7, with D uncertain. This CDR3 region has 13 residues. Looked up from germline, CDR1 is LNHNV and CDR2 is YYDKDF (reference sequence). Trimming removed 4 bases from V and 4 bases from J, with 11 bases in between.

Many counts were recorded for this clonotype. J is TRBJ2-2 and V is TRBV7-2; TRBD2 might be the D (5 bases). This CDR3 is 16 amino acids long. V was pared by 5 bases and J by 2 bases, with 15 bases between. From germline, CDR1 is SGHTA and CDR2 FQGNSA. The CDR3, as DNA: TGTGCCAGCAGCCCGAGGACTCGCACCAACACCGGGGAGCTGTTTTTT. This codes for CASSPRTRTNTGELFF.

This clonotype was counted ten times or more. CDR3 amino acids: CSARETGSLEGYTF. The CDR3 DNA follows: TGCAGTGCTCGCGAGACTGGGAGTCTAGAGGGCTACACCTTC. The chain couples TRBV20-1 to TRBJ1-2; no clear D gene. This CDR3 is 14 amino acids long. V gave up 5 bases and J gave up 8 bases, with 21 bases separating them. The germline CDR1 and CDR2 sequences are DFQATT and SNEGSKA (reference sequence).

The CDR3 here is CASSPNRQLNTEAFF. DNA of the CDR3: TGTGCCAGCAGTCCGAATCGACAGCTAAACACTGAAGCTTTCTTT. V and J are TRBV12-3 or TRBV12-4 and TRBJ1-1, with D tentatively TRBD1 (5 bases). This CDR3 contains 15 residues. V lost 5 bases, J lost 2 bases, and 15 bases lay in between.

In this sample, this clonotype turned up a few times. The genes are TRBV7-9 and TRBJ2-4; TRBD2 might be the D (7 bases). V lost 5 bases and J lost 2, with 16 bases in between. This CDR3 is 16 amino acids long. CDR1 and CDR2 from the germline V gene are SEHNR and FQNEAQ (reference sequence). CDR3 sequence: CASSKGGGRTKNIQYF. DNA for the CDR3: TGTGCCAGCAGCAAGGGGGGGGGTAGGACCAAAAACATTCAGTACTTC.

This clonotype was observed a handful of times. The V call is TRBV28, the J call TRBJ1-2; maybe TRBD1 (5 bases). Trimming pared 3 bases from V and 8 bases from J, leaving 10 bases between. Per the germline V gene, CDR1 is MDHEN and CDR2 is SYDVKM. The CDR3 has 12 amino acids. DNA of the CDR3: TGTGCCAGCAGTTTGGCCAGGGAGGGCTACACCTTC. Translating it yields CASSLAREGYTF.

The chain combines TRBV6-5 with TRBJ2-7; 7 bases match TRBD1. CDR1 is MNHEY and CDR2 is SVGAGI in the germline V gene. V lost 6 bases, J lost 7 bases, and 6 bases stayed unmatched. The CDR3 consists of 12 residues. The CDR3, as DNA: TGTGCCAGCAGCATGACAGGGATTGAGCAGTACTTC. Its translation is CASSMTGIEQYF.

This clonotype was picked up a small number of times. This CDR3 reads CASSIQGLAGASGANVLTF. In nucleotides, the CDR3 is TGCGCCAGCAGCATACAGGGACTAGCGGGGGCCTCTGGGGCCAACGTCCTGACTTTC. This chain connects TRBV5-1 to TRBJ2-6, with 14 positions matching TRBD2. This CDR3 has 19 amino acids. Germline-derived CDR1 and CDR2 are SGHRS and YFSETQ. V was clipped by 4 bases and J by 0 bases; unmatched bases: 6.

This clonotype was detected many times. J is TRBJ2-1 and V is TRBV7-9, with 9 nucleotides matching TRBD2. The germline gives CDR1 SEHNR, CDR2 FQNEAQ (reference sequence). The junction had 12 bases not matched to a gene; V was cut back by 8 bases and J by 7 bases. The CDR3 runs 15 residues. The CDR3 DNA is TGTGCCAGCGCCTCCAAGAGCGGGGGGAGAAATGAGCAGTTCTTC. Its protein product is CASASKSGGRNEQFF.

This clonotype was detected many times. An end of the junction does not agree with germline; a read error may underlie this. The chain carries TRBV4-3 and TRBJ2-7; tentatively, D is TRBD1 (5 bases). The CDR3 consists of 13 residues. CDR1 is LGHNA, CDR2 YSLEER, per germline. CDR3 DNA sequence: TGTGCCAGCAGCCAGGCGCAGGGTTACGAGCAGTACTTC. Translating gives CASSQAQGYEQYF.

The rearrangement joins TRBV5-1 to TRBJ2-5, with D perhaps TRBD1 (6 bases). This CDR3 is built from 14 residues. V was trimmed by 4 bases and J by 1 base, leaving 11 bases between them. The germline gives CDR1 SGHRS, CDR2 YFSETQ. CDR3 nucleotide sequence: TGCGCCAGCAGCAACAGACAGGTCCAAGAGACCCAGTACTTC. This encodes CASSNRQVQETQYF.

This clonotype was picked up a small number of times. This chain connects TRBV7-8 to TRBJ1-2, with 8 bases identical to TRBD1. The V segment lost 4 bases and the J segment 7 bases; nucleotides outside the gene matches: 5. The CDR3 covers 13 residues. CDR1 is SGHVS and CDR2 is FQNEAQ in the germline V gene. The CDR3 region is CASSSAGGRGYTF. The CDR3 bases are TGTGCCAGCAGCTCGGCAGGGGGCCGTGGCTACACCTTC.